These T cell receptor beta chains were read from a single sample in a study of regulatory T cells in long-lasting Graves disease. TCRdb reprocessed the multiplex PCR reads via MiXCR and lists one record per CDR3 protein. The table includes roughly 380,000 distinct CDR3 sequences, 15% to 19% detected once. The sequences come from peripheral blood mononuclear cells (PBMCs), collected at new diagnosis, from a patient treated with antithyroid drugs. Every receptor here comes from a female donor with Graves disease. CDR3s include the opening cysteine and the closing phenylalanine or tryptophan. The D gene is left open where the match is weak. Where a row states a size, it is once, few, many or the class of an expanded clone; other rows omit it.

j_call v_call d_call clone_size cdr3_aa cdr3_nt
TRBJ1-6 TRBV7-3 NA many CASSLMVGVNSPLHF TGTGCCAGCAGCTTAATGGTCGGGGTGAATTCACCCCTCCACTTT
TRBJ2-3 TRBV6-9 NA NA CASSSRPDLRYF TGTGCCAGCAGTTCGCGACCTGACCTGCGGTATTTT
TRBJ2-6 TRBV5-6 TRBD1 NA CASSWDRNSGANVLTF TGTGCCAGCAGCTGGGACAGAAACTCTGGGGCCAACGTCCTGACTTTC
TRBJ1-2 TRBV9 NA many CASSVPNYGYTF TGTGCCAGCAGCGTACCTAACTATGGCTACACCTTC
TRBJ2-4 TRBV6-5 NA few CASSLTGLTKNIQYF TGTGCCAGCAGTTTGACAGGCCTCACCAAAAACATTCAGTACTTC
TRBJ2-7 TRBV13 NA many CASSLYGKRTSYEQYF TGTGCCAGCAGCTTGTACGGGAAGCGTACATCCTACGAGCAGTACTTC
TRBJ2-1 TRBV13 TRBD2 NA CASSLRILAGVNGVMEQFF TGTGCCAGCAGCCTAAGGATTCTAGCGGGAGTTAATGGGGTCATGGAGCAGTTCTTC
TRBJ2-5 TRBV6-2/TRBV6-3 NA few CASSYSRDSPVETQYF TGTGCCAGCAGTTACTCGCGGGACTCGCCTGTCGAGACCCAGTACTTC
TRBJ1-1 TRBV12-3/TRBV12-4 TRBD1 many CASSTGQTWNTEAFF TGTGCCAGCAGTACGGGACAGACCTGGAACACTGAAGCTTTCTTT
TRBJ1-1 TRBV3-1 NA NA CASSQDHSSTEAFF TGTGCCAGCAGCCAAGATCACAGCAGCACTGAAGCTTTCTTT
TRBJ2-1 TRBV9 NA many CASSVAFTTYNEQFF TGTGCCAGCAGCGTAGCGTTTACAACCTACAATGAGCAGTTCTTC
TRBJ2-2 TRBV20-1 NA many CSAGDPNTGELFF TGCAGTGCGGGGGACCCGAACACCGGGGAGCTGTTTTTT
TRBJ2-2 TRBV7-3 TRBD2 NA CASSLSAGGPNTGELFF TGTGCCAGCAGCTTAAGTGCGGGGGGGCCGAACACCGGGGAGCTGTTTTTT
TRBJ2-7 TRBV11-2 TRBD1 many CASSPVDRASYEQYF TGTGCCAGCAGCCCCGTGGACAGGGCTTCCTACGAGCAGTACTTC
TRBJ1-5 TRBV28 NA many CASSPPDRFGNQPQHF TGTGCCAGCAGTCCCCCCGACAGGTTTGGCAATCAGCCCCAGCATTTT
TRBJ1-5 TRBV24-1 TRBD1 many CATSDFGQVQPQHF TGTGCCACCAGTGACTTCGGACAGGTTCAGCCCCAGCATTTT
TRBJ2-5 TRBV28 TRBD1 many CASKYFWDRGRRETQYF TGTGCCAGCAAATACTTCTGGGACAGGGGGAGAAGAGAGACCCAGTACTTC
TRBJ2-4 TRBV7-2 TRBD1 many CASSSTGTKNIQYF TGTGCCAGCAGCTCGACAGGGACCAAAAACATTCAGTACTTC
TRBJ2-3 TRBV10-3 TRBD2 many CAITPGTRGLASTDTQYF TGTGCCATCACCCCCGGGACCCGAGGACTAGCGTCGACAGATACGCAGTATTTT
TRBJ2-4 TRBV6-2/TRBV6-3 TRBD2 many CASSYSGGNIQYF TGTGCCAGCAGTTACTCGGGAGGGAACATTCAGTACTTC
TRBJ1-6 TRBV19 NA few CASSHEGGDPVSYNSPLHF TGTGCCAGTAGTCATGAGGGCGGAGACCCCGTCTCCTATAATTCACCCCTCCACTTT
TRBJ2-7 TRBV12-3/TRBV12-4 NA many CASSPTHDGSYEQYF TGTGCCAGCAGCCCGACTCACGACGGATCCTACGAGCAGTACTTC
TRBJ1-5 TRBV12-3/TRBV12-4 NA once CASSLFGTGQRRPQHF TGTGCCAGCAGTTTATTTGGCACAGGCCAGCGTCGGCCCCAGCATTTT
TRBJ1-2 TRBV30 TRBD1 NA CAWSQDRGYGYTF TGTGCCTGGAGTCAGGACAGGGGCTATGGCTACACCTTC
TRBJ2-3 TRBV12-5 NA few CASGLAPVIIDTQYF TGTGCTAGTGGTTTGGCCCCGGTAATTATAGATACGCAGTATTTT
TRBJ1-1 TRBV5-4 NA many CASSSDRDSLQGFF TGTGCCAGCAGCTCGGACCGGGACTCCCTTCAGGGTTTCTTT
TRBJ2-7 TRBV10-2 TRBD1 NA CASSDGTEGTYEQYF TGCGCCAGCAGTGATGGGACAGAAGGAACCTACGAGCAGTACTTC
TRBJ1-4 TRBV5-1 NA many CASAGQGGEKLFF TGCGCCAGCGCGGGGCAGGGTGGTGAAAAACTGTTTTTT
TRBJ1-2 TRBV12-3/TRBV12-4 TRBD1 many CASSSGQGGGYTF TGTGCCAGCAGTTCCGGACAGGGAGGAGGCTACACCTTC
TRBJ1-2 TRBV6-2/TRBV6-3 TRBD1 many CASRQPGQGRGYGYTF TGTGCCAGCAGACAACCAGGACAGGGGAGAGGCTATGGCTACACCTTC
TRBJ1-5 TRBV6-1 NA many CASSDPKAARNQPQHF TGTGCCAGCAGCGACCCAAAAGCGGCGCGAAATCAGCCCCAGCATTTT
TRBJ1-2 TRBV7-2 NA many CACGPPGGGYTF TGTGCCTGTGGACCGCCGGGGGGAGGCTACACCTTC
TRBJ1-3 TRBV10-3 TRBD1 many CAIMEGQVANTIYF TGTGCCATCATGGAGGGACAGGTGGCAAACACCATATATTTT
TRBJ1-6 TRBV29-1 NA NA CSVASGGFNSPLHF TGCAGCGTAGCTAGTGGGGGGTTCAATTCACCCCTCCACTTT
TRBJ2-3 TRBV28 NA many CASSTGDGVTDTQYF TGTGCCAGCTCGACGGGGGACGGGGTCACAGATACGCAGTATTTT
TRBJ1-4 TRBV6-1 NA few CASSLTPRSTNEKLFF TGTGCCAGCAGCCTAACCCCCCGGTCAACTAATGAAAAACTGTTTTTT
TRBJ2-1 TRBV3-1 TRBD2 NA CASSQELAGSNNEQFF TGTGCCAGCAGCCAAGAACTAGCGGGGTCTAACAATGAGCAGTTCTTC
TRBJ2-3 TRBV28 TRBD1 NA CASSPGDRATDTQYF TGTGCCAGCAGTCCAGGGGACAGGGCAACAGATACGCAGTATTTT
TRBJ2-3 TRBV9 TRBD2 many CASSPPGAGVTDTQYF TGTGCCAGCAGCCCTCCGGGAGCGGGGGTCACAGATACGCAGTATTTT
TRBJ2-1 TRBV6-1 TRBD1 many CASSEPGQGYEWGGNEQFF TGTGCCAGCAGTGAACCGGGACAGGGCTACGAATGGGGGGGAAATGAGCAGTTCTTC
TRBJ1-4 TRBV12-3/TRBV12-4 NA few CASSLLGTRDEKLFF TGTGCCAGCAGTTTACTCGGGACCCGGGATGAAAAACTGTTTTTT
TRBJ2-3 TRBV5-1 NA many CASSLYAGLTSTDTQYF TGCGCCAGCAGCTTGTACGCGGGTCTAACCTCCACAGATACGCAGTATTTT
TRBJ2-5 TRBV6-1 NA many CASKGSAWEETQYF TGTGCCAGCAAAGGTAGCGCATGGGAAGAGACCCAGTACTTC
TRBJ2-1 TRBV7-2 TRBD2 many CASSLLVSGRVNEQFF TGTGCCAGCAGCTTATTGGTTAGCGGGAGAGTTAATGAGCAGTTCTTC
TRBJ2-1 TRBV20-1 NA many CSARDHLREGRNEQFF TGCAGTGCTAGGGACCACCTTCGCGAAGGAAGGAATGAGCAGTTCTTC
TRBJ2-7 TRBV24-1 TRBD2 many CATSDSRVASGRHEQYF TGTGCCACCAGTGACTCCCGGGTGGCTAGCGGGAGGCACGAGCAGTACTTC
TRBJ1-2 TRBV5-4 NA few CASSLVAGGGVPYTF TGTGCCAGCAGCTTGGTGGCCGGGGGTGGGGTTCCCTACACCTTC
TRBJ1-5 TRBV27 TRBD1 many CASSAGQGLQPQHF TGTGCCAGCAGCGCCGGACAGGGTCTACAGCCCCAGCATTTT
TRBJ1-1 TRBV3-1 NA many CASSQGKNTEAFF TGTGCCAGCAGCCAAGGAAAGAACACTGAAGCTTTCTTT
TRBJ2-5 TRBV3-1 NA many CASSQDRPTRLETQYF TGTGCCAGCAGCCAAGACCGCCCGACACGGCTTGAGACCCAGTACTTC
TRBJ1-3 TRBV11-2 NA NA CASSRIQGSGNTIYF TGTGCCAGCAGCCGGATACAGGGCTCTGGAAACACCATATATTTT
TRBJ2-3 TRBV10-1 NA many CASSEVRGGTDTQYF TGCGCCAGCAGTGAAGTGAGGGGCGGCACAGATACGCAGTATTTT
TRBJ1-1 TRBV4-1 NA many CASGGTGHMLAFF TGCGCCAGCGGTGGGACCGGGCATATGTTGGCTTTCTTT